The present T cell receptor beta chain was sequenced within a study of spatial heterogeneity in lung cancer. The germline V and J ends were trimmed by 3 bases and 1 base, with 14 bases remaining between them. The CDR3 is made up of 16 amino acids. CDR1 is SGHVS, CDR2 FQNEAQ, per germline. This clonotype was counted a few times. This beta chain appears as a stray read in a library generated for alpha chains; its size is not informative. TCRdb re-called the 5' RACE reads with MiXCR, one entry per CDR3 protein. The sample consists of roughly 5,100 distinct CDR3 sequences, approximately 30% of them appearing once. This sample's time point: sample taken at primary tumor resection. No cells were sorted before sequencing. The whole RNA sequenced was extracted from tumor, nontumor lung or frozen PBMC. Donors were some 72 untreated early-stage non-small cell lung cancer patients.

The receptor was derived from a female donor with early-stage non-small cell lung cancer. V usage is TRBV7-8 and J usage is TRBJ2-3, with D perhaps matching TRBD1 or TRBD2 (6 bases each). This specimen consisted of PBMCs, obtained at surgery. The CDR3 is CASSFGGIIGTDTQYF. The CDR3 DNA sequence: TGTGCCAGCAGCTTCGGGGGCATTATCGGCACAGATACGCAGTATTTT.